The 8 T cell receptor beta chains below all came from one sample that was sequenced in a study of human T cells and chemical hapten exposure. TCRdb used MiXCR to reprocess the RACE reads, holding one entry per CDR3 protein. The sample lists around 340,000 distinct CDR3 sequences, roughly 6.9% seen once, with 8% to 9% in the top ten. The sample's time point: patch test 1, 2 weeks after DPC sensitization. The treatment denotes: therapeutic diphenylcyclopropenone sensitization with weekly scalp DPC. The sample consisted of whole blood, taken in connection with sensitization to the hapten diphenylcyclopropenone (DPC). The receptors were sampled from a woman between 18 and 30 years old with alopecia areata. Some clones in this sample may be carry-over from other donors' samples.

This chain joins TRBV3-1 and TRBJ1-1; no clear D gene. CDR3 length: 12 amino acids. Germline V CDR1 and CDR2: LGHDT, YNNKEL (reference sequence). Trimming removed 1 base at V and 11 bases at J, with 11 bases between. The CDR3: CASSQVMGVAFF. CDR3 nucleotides: TGTGCCAGCAGCCAAGTAATGGGCGTTGCTTTCTTT.

At least ten counts were recorded for this clonotype. The V gene is TRBV20-1, the J gene TRBJ1-6, with D possibly being TRBD1 (6 bases). Trimming stripped 1 base from V and 8 bases from J, with 15 bases between. From germline, CDR1 is DFQATT and CDR2 SNEGSKA (reference sequence). The CDR3 length is 15 residues. CDR3 amino acids: CSARVPTSGDSPLHF. CDR3 bases: TGCAGTGCTAGAGTCCCGACCTCAGGGGATTCACCCCTCCACTTT.

In DNA, the CDR3 is TGTGCCAGCTCTAGACACGGAATGAACACTGAAGCTTTCTTT. It is translated as CASSRHGMNTEAFF. The chain carries TRBV6-5 and TRBJ1-1; D is unclear. V was cut by 8 bases and J by 0 bases, with 13 bases left in between. CDR1 is MNHEY, CDR2 SVGAGI, per germline. This CDR3 has 14 residues.

This clonotype was found many times. This rearrangement joins TRBV25-1 to TRBJ2-2, with D unclear. Looked up from germline, CDR1 is MGHDK and CDR2 is SYGVNS. The ends were cut back, 3 bases at V and 1 base at J, with 3 bases in the middle. CDR3 length equals 13 residues. CDR3 in DNA: TGTGCCAGCAGTGACCGGAACACCGGGGAGCTGTTTTTT. Its translation is CASSDRNTGELFF.

This chain connects TRBV5-1 to TRBJ2-6, with a tentative D call TRBD2 (6 bases). The V end lost 2 bases, the J end lost 4 bases, and 10 bases lay between the germline ends. Germline CDR1 and CDR2: SGHRS and YFSETQ. The CDR3 is made up of 15 amino acids. The CDR3, as DNA: TGCGCCAGCAGCTTTGGGGACTCAGGGGCCAACGTCCTGACTTTC. It is translated as CASSFGDSGANVLTF.

This clonotype came up many times. The chain combines TRBV12-3 or TRBV12-4 with TRBJ2-4; 7 nucleotides match TRBD1. CDR3 length: 15 amino acids. The V and J ends lost 6 bases and 5 bases, in that order; junction bases with no gene match: 10. Written as DNA, the CDR3 is TGTGCCAGCAGGCAGGGGGACGGATGGGAAAACATTCAGTACTTC. Encoded protein: CASRQGDGWENIQYF.

This clonotype was picked up a small number of times. The chain recombines TRBV7-8 with TRBJ2-5; 11 bases line up with TRBD2. Germline CDR1 is SGHVS and CDR2 is FQNEAQ. The junction had 9 bases not matched to a gene; V was cut back by 4 bases and J by 5 bases. The CDR3 spans 16 residues. CDR3 residues: CASSSETSGVSETQYF. The DNA of the CDR3 is TGTGCCAGCAGCTCTGAGACTAGCGGGGTCTCCGAGACCCAGTACTTC.

This clonotype was seen many times. This chain uses TRBV28 with TRBJ2-7, with unresolved D. V was clipped by 6 bases and J by 6 bases, with 18 bases between them. The CDR3 length is 14 residues. Germline CDR1 MDHEN, CDR2 SYDVKM. The CDR3 protein is CASREPNQPGEQYF. The CDR3 nucleotides read TGTGCCAGCAGGGAACCTAACCAGCCAGGCGAGCAGTACTTC. The full variable domain, in which reference TRBV28 and TRBJ2-7 provide the parts outside the CDR3, is DVKVTQSSRYLVKRTGEKVFLECVQDMDHENMFWYRQDPGLGLRLIYFSYDVKMKEKGDIPEGYSVSREKKERFSLILESASTNQTSMYLCASREPNQPGEQYFGPGTRLTVT.